These 30 T cell receptor beta chains were all obtained from the same sample, sequenced in a study of shared clonotypes between healthy human individuals (dated by TCRdb to between 2020 and 2021). The method was the immunoSEQ multiplex PCR assay. What TCRdb holds here is the immuneACCESS table cut down to in-frame rearrangements. Part of the clones is not present; checked against another copy, under half of the missing clones reflect an unresolved V gene, and the others are unexplained. Here the sample has roughly 2,500,000 clones; 93% occur a single time. The top ten constitute approximately 0.36% of the sample. The specimen sequenced was naive CD4+ T cells from PBMCs. The label giving this sample's cell subset or site can be read as: CD45RA+ positively selected. The receptors originated from a man aged 18 to 35 in good health. Some clones in this sample may be carry-over from other donors' samples.

This chain uses TRBV11-3 with TRBJ2-1; D gene unclear. CDR1 and CDR2 (germline): SGHNT, YENEEA. Trimming cost V 5 bases and J 6 bases, with 20 bases left between them. This CDR3 region has 16 residues. This chain's CDR3 is CASSHPPGDRGNEQFF. DNA for the CDR3: TGTGCCAGCAGCCACCCCCCAGGTGACCGTGGCAATGAGCAGTTCTTC. The full variable domain, in which reference TRBV11-3 and TRBJ2-1 provide the parts outside the CDR3, is EAGVVQSPRYKIIEKKQPVAFWCNPISGHNTLYWYLQNLGQGPELLIRYENEEAVDDSQLPKDRFSAERLKGVDSTLKIQPAELGDSAVYLCASSHPPGDRGNEQFFGPGTRLTVL.

CDR3 region: CATVRGGPTNGGYTF. The CDR3 bases are TGTGCCACCGTCCGGGGGGGACCCACAAATGGGGGCTACACCTTC. V and J are TRBV28 and TRBJ1-2; weak D call: TRBD1 (5 bases). Germline V gives CDR1 MDHEN, CDR2 SYDVKM. V gave up 10 bases and J gave up 8 bases, with 26 bases separating them. CDR3 length: 15 amino acids.

Remarks on this clone: This CDR3 is also generated by other DNA sequences in the sample. The chain uses TRBV7-3 and TRBJ1-1; D is unresolved. The V and J ends lost 1 base and 2 bases respectively, with 5 bases between them. Germline values: CDR1 SGHTA, CDR2 FQGTGA. The CDR3 is 13 residues long. The CDR3 reads CASSLIGNTEAFF. In DNA form, the CDR3 reads TGTGCCAGCAGCTTAATCGGCAACACTGAAGCTTTCTTT.

The V gene is TRBV9, the J gene TRBJ2-5, with D possibly matching TRBD1 (6 bases). Germline values: CDR1 SGDLS, CDR2 YYNGEE. V was shortened by 0 bases and J by 5 bases, with 14 bases between the two germline ends. The CDR3 is made up of 15 amino acids. CDR3 loop: CASSVVGGGRETQYF. The CDR3 DNA follows: TGTGCCAGCAGCGTAGTTGGGGGCGGCCGGGAGACCCAGTACTTC.

As concerns this clone: The sample contains more than one DNA sequence encoding this CDR3. The gene calls are TRBV20-1 and TRBJ2-5, with unresolved D. CDR3 size: 10 residues. Germline values: CDR1 DFQATT, CDR2 SNEGSKA (reference sequence). V was cut by 6 bases and J by 1 base, with 3 bases left in between. CDR3 amino acids: CSAVQETQYF. DNA for the CDR3: TGCAGTGCGGTCCAAGAGACCCAGTACTTC.

The rearrangement uses TRBV9 and TRBJ1-5; D unresolved. Looked up from germline, CDR1 is SGDLS and CDR2 is YYNGEE. This CDR3 region has 14 residues. V was clipped by 0 bases and J by 8 bases, with 12 bases between them. The CDR3 protein is CASSVGWRDKPQHF. The CDR3 DNA reads as TGTGCCAGCAGCGTAGGTTGGCGAGACAAGCCCCAGCATTTT.

The J gene is TRBJ2-2, the V gene TRBV15; D gene unclear. V lost 1 base to trimming and J lost 0 bases, with 3 bases between them. Germline V CDR1 and CDR2: LNHNV, YYDKDF (reference sequence). This CDR3 is built from 14 residues. The CDR3 here is CATSRGSNTGELFF. DNA for the CDR3: TGTGCCACCAGCAGAGGATCGAACACCGGGGAGCTGTTTTTT.

The chain joins TRBV5-1 to TRBJ2-1; D might be TRBD1 (6 bases). V lost 0 bases and J lost 2, with 12 bases in between. Per the germline V gene, CDR1 is SGHRS and CDR2 is YFSETQ. The CDR3 runs 16 residues. Here the CDR3 reads CASSLAGTPTYNEQFF. The CDR3 region has the DNA TGCGCCAGCAGCTTGGCCGGGACACCGACCTACAATGAGCAGTTCTTC.

On this clone: Other DNA sequences in this specimen translate into the identical CDR3. The chain joins TRBV28 to TRBJ1-4, with 10 bases lining up with TRBD1. The CDR3 length is 14 residues. Unmatched junction bases numbered 4, after V lost 4 bases and J lost 8 bases. The germline gives CDR1 MDHEN, CDR2 SYDVKM. CDR3 in DNA: TGTGCCAGCAGTTCGACAGGGGGCAGGGAAAAACTGTTTTTT. This gives the protein CASSSTGGREKLFF.

The rearrangement uses TRBV5-4 and TRBJ1-4; D is unresolved. The CDR3 extends over 14 amino acids. Trimming took 6 bases from V and 8 from J, leaving 17 bases between them. From germline, CDR1 is SGHNT and CDR2 YYREEE (reference sequence). CDR3 loop: CASTSDGRREKLFF. CDR3 coding DNA: TGTGCCAGCACCTCGGACGGGAGACGGGAAAAACTGTTTTTT.

V usage is TRBV28 and J usage is TRBJ2-4; TRBD1 matches at 7 bases. In germline, CDR1 is MDHEN, CDR2 SYDVKM. J was trimmed by 4 bases and V by 3 bases; bases with no gene match: 3. There are 14 residues in the CDR3. The CDR3 DNA sequence: TGTGCCAGCAGTTTGTCACAGGGGAAAAACATTCAGTACTTC. Translation: CASSLSQGKNIQYF.

The J gene is TRBJ1-2, the V gene TRBV11-1; maybe TRBD1 (6 bases). There are 13 residues in the CDR3. In germline, CDR1 is SGHAT, CDR2 FQDESV (reference sequence). The V end was cut by 5 bases, the J end by 2 bases, with 9 bases between. The CDR3 spells CASSRQGNYGYTF. For the CDR3, the DNA is TGTGCCAGCAGCCGGCAGGGGAACTATGGCTACACCTTC.

The V call is TRBV4-1, the J call TRBJ1-1; TRBD1 might be the D (6 bases). The CDR3 is 18 residues long. Germline V gene data show CDR1 as MGHRA and CDR2 as YSYEKL. Trimming took off 3 bases at V and 1 base at J, with 21 bases between the two ends. In DNA form, the CDR3 reads TGCGCCAGCAGCCAGGGAAGTCAGGGGCCCCGGGCGAACACTGAAGCTTTCTTT. Translating it yields CASSQGSQGPRANTEAFF.

This clone was seen a few times. Other DNA sequences from this sample encode an identical CDR3 as well. The V call is TRBV5-1, the J call TRBJ2-1; the match to TRBD2 covers 10 bases. Losses at the gene ends were 5 bases for V and 4 bases for J; bases not matched to a gene: 6. CDR1 is SGHRS, CDR2 YFSETQ, per germline. The CDR3 is made up of 15 amino acids. The CDR3 here is CASSQIAGGYNEQFF. The CDR3 region has the DNA TGCGCCAGCAGTCAGATAGCGGGAGGATACAATGAGCAGTTCTTC.

V usage is TRBV2 and J usage is TRBJ2-1; 9 nucleotides line up with TRBD1. CDR1 is SNHLY and CDR2 is FYNNEI in the germline V gene. V dropped 4 bases and J dropped 9; count of bases not matched to a gene: 13. The CDR3 spans 16 residues. CDR3 DNA sequence: TGTGCCAGCAGTGCGACTCGACAGGGGGTAGGCCCTGAGCAGTTCTTC. Protein: CASSATRQGVGPEQFF.

The chain employs TRBV5-6 and TRBJ2-3; D not certain. V lost 1 base to trimming and J lost 0 bases, with 3 bases between them. The germline V gene encodes CDR1 SGHDT and CDR2 YYEEEE. CDR3 length equals 13 residues. Written as DNA, the CDR3 is TGTGCCAGCAGCTTGCAGAGCACAGATACGCAGTATTTT. Translating gives CASSLQSTDTQYF.

V and J are TRBV28 and TRBJ1-1, with TRBD1 as a possible D gene (6 bases). The ends were cut back, 5 bases at V and 5 bases at J, with 18 bases in the middle. This CDR3 has 15 residues. CDR1 and CDR2 from the germline V gene are MDHEN and SYDVKM. CDR3 amino acids: CASSPPRGAGTEAFF. Here the CDR3 DNA reads TGTGCCAGCAGTCCCCCTCGGGGGGCTGGGACTGAAGCTTTCTTT.

V usage is TRBV7-9 and J usage is TRBJ1-5, with D hard to call. The V and J ends lost 1 base and 6 bases respectively, with 4 bases between them. Germline-derived CDR1 and CDR2 are SEHNR and FQNEAQ (reference sequence). There are 12 residues in the CDR3. This CDR3 is CASSLEAQPQHF. In DNA form, the CDR3 reads TGTGCCAGCAGCTTAGAGGCTCAGCCCCAGCATTTT.

The genes are TRBV7-2 and TRBJ1-2, with TRBD1 identical over 8 bases. CDR1 and CDR2 from the germline V gene are SGHTA and FQGNSA. The CDR3 spans 19 residues. J gave up 4 bases and V 5 bases, and 21 bases lay outside the gene matches. CDR3 sequence (DNA): TGTGCCAGCAGCCCAATGGGGGGGACAGGCGTCGGAGGAGGCTATGGCTACACCTTC. This gives the protein CASSPMGGTGVGGGYGYTF.

The CDR3 coding sequence is TGTGCCTGGAGTGTAGGGTGGAGCGGGAGGGCCGCTGAGCAGTTCTTC. Its translation: CAWSVGWSGRAAEQFF. The gene calls are TRBV30 and TRBJ2-1, with TRBD2 matching over 10 bases. V gave up 0 bases and J gave up 9 bases; unmatched junction bases: 11. The CDR3 sequence is 16 residues long. Per germline, CDR1 GTSNPN and CDR2 SVGIG (reference sequence).

For this clone: Other nucleotide sequences from this sample produce the same CDR3. The rearrangement uses TRBV6-5 and TRBJ2-2, with D possibly being TRBD2 (6 bases). The CDR3 totals 15 residues. CDR1 is MNHEY and CDR2 is SVGAGI in the germline V gene. V was pared by 6 bases and J by 1 base, with 12 bases between. DNA of the CDR3: TGTGCCAGCAGCCCGAGGCGGGGGAACACCGGGGAGCTGTTTTTT. It is translated as CASSPRRGNTGELFF.

This clone was seen once. The V and J genes are TRBV7-3 and TRBJ2-3; tentative D call: TRBD2 (5 bases). CDR3 length: 16 residues. Germline CDR1 is SGHTA and CDR2 is FQGTGA. Trimming removed 3 bases from V and 6 bases from J, with 19 bases in between. The CDR3, as DNA: TGTGCCAGCAGCTTGTCTAGGCCCCGGGAAGGCGATACGCAGTATTTT. Protein: CASSLSRPREGDTQYF.

This rearrangement joins TRBV5-1 to TRBJ1-2; 11 bases line up with TRBD1. V gave up 4 bases and J gave up 4 bases; unmatched junction bases: 6. This CDR3 is built from 15 residues. Germline CDR1 reads SGHRS; CDR2 reads YFSETQ. The CDR3 loop is CASSEGTGGGYGYTF. The CDR3, as DNA: TGCGCCAGCAGCGAGGGGACAGGGGGTGGCTATGGCTACACCTTC.

The chain has TRBV6-6 and TRBJ2-7, with D hard to call. Germline V lookup: CDR1 MNHNY, CDR2 SVGAGI (reference sequence). The CDR3 is 12 residues long. The V and J ends lost 2 bases and 4 bases respectively, with 6 bases between them. CDR3 residues: CASSYERYEQYF. As DNA, the CDR3 is TGTGCCAGCAGTTACGAAAGGTACGAGCAGTACTTC.

V is TRBV28 and J is TRBJ2-7; D possibly corresponds to TRBD1 (6 bases). The CDR3 has 16 amino acids. The V end lost 4 bases, the J end lost 3 bases, and 19 bases lay between the germline ends. CDR1 is MDHEN and CDR2 is SYDVKM in the germline V gene. The CDR3 protein is CASSYTLPRGGYEQYF. Written as DNA, the CDR3 is TGTGCCAGCAGTTACACTCTACCCCGAGGGGGCTACGAGCAGTACTTC.

The V gene is TRBV28, the J gene TRBJ1-6; 9 bases agree with TRBD1. The CDR3 length is 16 residues. Trimming took 4 bases from V and 9 from J; bases not matched to a gene: 10. Germline assignment: CDR1 MDHEN and CDR2 SYDVKM. The CDR3 bases are TGTGCCAGCAGTTACCTGGGACAGGGATATTCTTCACCCCTCCACTTT. Amino acids: CASSYLGQGYSSPLHF.

The rearrangement joins TRBV19 to TRBJ2-5, with 9 bases lining up with TRBD1. The germline V gene encodes CDR1 LNHDA and CDR2 SQIVND (reference sequence). Germline trimming cut 5 bases from V and 3 bases from J; bases unmatched to any gene: 4. The CDR3 is made up of 14 amino acids. The chain's CDR3 is CASSADRGKETQYF. The CDR3 bases are TGTGCCAGTAGTGCGGACAGGGGAAAAGAGACCCAGTACTTC.

V and J are TRBV2 and TRBJ1-5, with 8 bases matching TRBD1. V gave up 7 bases and J gave up 1 base; unmatched junction bases: 6. The length of the CDR3 is 15 residues. Germline CDR1 and CDR2: SNHLY and FYNNEI. CDR3 sequence reads: CASTWDRLSNQPQHF. CDR3 bases: TGTGCCAGCACCTGGGACAGGCTCAGCAATCAGCCCCAGCATTTT.

The chain is built from TRBV5-5 and TRBJ2-3; TRBD2 is a possible D gene (6 bases). The CDR3 extends over 16 amino acids. Germline V lookup: CDR1 SGHKS, CDR2 YYEKEE (reference sequence). V gave up 0 bases and J gave up 2 bases, with 13 bases separating them. Here the CDR3 DNA reads TGTGCCAGCAGCTTGGGGCTCTCGGGAGCCACAGATACGCAGTATTTT. Its protein is CASSLGLSGATDTQYF.

The chain recombines TRBV5-1 with TRBJ2-1; TRBD2 matches 8 bases. CDR1 SGHRS and CDR2 YFSETQ come from the germline V gene. This CDR3 has 14 residues. V shed 10 bases and J 6 bases; nucleotides not matched to a gene: 12. This chain's CDR3 is CASGGKSGSNEQFF. For the CDR3, the DNA is TGCGCCTCGGGGGGGAAATCAGGTTCCAATGAGCAGTTCTTC.